This T cell receptor (beta chain) comes out of a study of shared clonotypes between healthy human individuals. Study-wide results and limits: A few donors had around 5% of their naive CD4 clonotypes in common. Blood was the only sampled material, and tissue repertoires likely differ.

This clone was found once. What it recognizes is unknown. Libraries were prepared by immunoSEQ multiplex PCR; TCRdb keeps only in-frame clonotypes and omits some of them. The sample contains about 380,000 clones, about 96% of which appear only once. This clonotype was sampled from a man aged 30-40 years in good health. The sample consisted of memory CD8+ T cells sorted from blood. Indicated subset: CD45RO+ cells pooled with CCR7-negative TemRA cells.

CDR3 nucleotide sequence: TGTGCCAGCAGCTTAGGACCGATTAGCTCCTACGAGCAGTACTTC. It translates to CASSLGPISSYEQYF. This sequence joins TRBV11-2 and TRBJ2-7; D call uncertain. CDR1 and CDR2 from the germline V gene are SGHAT and FQNNGV. V was trimmed by 1 base and J by 0 bases, leaving 10 bases between them. The CDR3 loop spans 15 amino acids. The variable domain in full, with the rest retrieved from reference TRBV11-2 and TRBJ2-7, is EAGVAQSPRYKIIEKRQSVAFWCNPISGHATLYWYQQILGQGPKLLIQFQNNGVVDDSQLPKDRFSAERLKGVDSTLKIQPAKLEDSAVYLCASSLGPISSYEQYFGPGTRLTVT.